This T cell receptor beta chain is from a study of T cell changes during pregnancy in multiple sclerosis. Profiled with immunoSEQ multiplex PCR; TCRdb holds only in-frame clones, not every one. Altogether more than 90,000 clones are present, about 94% being singletons, with the ten largest covering about 1.5%. The V and J ends lost 4 bases and 1 base respectively, with 15 bases between them. CDR1 and CDR2 from the germline V gene are LGHNA and YNFKEQ. CDR3 length equals 16 residues. The sequence derives from a female donor with multiple sclerosis, enrolled in a pregnancy study. The sample here was peripheral blood, taken in the third trimester of pregnancy. The chain uses TRBV4-2 and TRBJ2-3; D is perhaps TRBD2 (6 bases). Here the CDR3 reads CASSRSLGEGTDTQYF. DNA of the CDR3: TGTGCCAGCAGCCGCTCCCTAGGGGAGGGCACAGATACGCAGTATTTT.